This entry is about one T cell receptor beta chain. This receptor's antigen is unknown. The sample holds no much larger clone one base away, and base qualities are not on file. This sample is drawn from a study of blood T cell repertoires in COVID-19 (dated by TCRdb to the early 2020s). Regarding the research as a whole: Samples covering the acute and convalescent phases of COVID-19 were provided by collaborators in the United States, Italy and Spain. The prospective study material was composed of cDNA or gDNA derived from T cells, B-cell-depleted T cells, or PBMCs. The dataset comprised deeply sampled blood TCRbeta repertoires from subjects exposed to, actively infected with, or recovered from COVID-19. The repertoires were released in a freely available public database intended as a resource for research on the immune response to SARS-CoV-2. The samples were drawn from the first 160 participants of the ongoing ImmuneRACE study and from roughly 1,300 subjects provided by 6 global collaborators. The sample metadata nearly always contained a de-identified subject ID, COVID-19 status, age in years and sex. Where available, HLA class I and class II types were taken from metadata supplied by the sample provider and were not determined by assay-based typing. Study-level results and caveats: How much clinical and demographic metadata was included differed by source and by participant, and the metadata was provided uncurated.

Each collaborating institution followed its own protocols to collect whole blood in K2EDTA tubes. For TCRbeta analysis, collaborators shipped samples in one of three forms: frozen whole blood, isolated PBMCs, or DNA extracted from either of those sample types. CDR1 LGHDT and CDR2 YNNKEL were looked up in the germline V gene (reference sequence). Spanning cysteine to phenylalanine, the CDR3 consists of 15 amino acids. Only the CDR3 DNA stays, 45 bases, in frame from base 1. V is cut back by 2 bases and J by 6 bases, with 6 bases in the junction unmatched. TCRbeta CDR3 regions were amplified from genomic DNA by means of the immunoSEQ Assay, a bias-controlled multiplex PCR. On the authors' methods: Nucleated cell counts per sample were estimated from amplification of reference gene primers within the assay. Sequence reads were collapsed and filtered to measure the absolute abundance of every unique TCRbeta CDR3 rearrangement. For each sample, productive Simpson clonality was calculated by taking the square root of Simpson's diversity index across productive rearrangements. As stored in TCRdb, this immuneACCESS dataset retains in-frame rearrangements with V and J assigned. A fraction of the clones does not appear; measured against another copy, unresolved V genes explain less than half of the discrepancy, and the remainder lacks a known reason. V, J and clone size are those of that table, while D and trimming were read from the DNA. The sample table records about 200,000 clones; approximately 85% of these occur just once. Jointly, the top ten make up approximately 9.9% of the sample.

Recombination linked TRBV3-1 (or the pseudogene TRBV3-2) to TRBJ2-1, and 8 junction bases match TRBD1. What was sequenced was peripheral blood. The clonotype was recovered from a human donor with active or convalescent COVID-19. The donor label of this sample is uncertain. For the CDR3, the sequence is CASSQWQGAINEQFF. Here is the DNA: TGTGCCAGCAGCCAATGGCAGGGGGCTATCAATGAGCAGTTCTTC.